This T cell receptor (beta chain) derives from a study of identical twins. CDR3 size: 12 residues. Germline V gene lookup returns CDR1 MNHNY and CDR2 SVGAGI (reference sequence). With 6 bases removed from V and 8 bases from J, the gap between germline ends came to 11 bases. TCRdb re-called the 5' RACE reads through MiXCR, storing one row per CDR3 protein. In the table there are approximately 700,000 distinct CDR3 sequences, 6.1% of which are singletons. The sequence came from a young man in good health. The source material was naive T cells sorted from blood. V usage is TRBV6-6 and J usage is TRBJ1-5, with D uncertain. CDR3 sequence reads: CASSYPGEPQHF. CDR3 DNA: TGTGCCAGCAGCTATCCAGGTGAGCCCCAGCATTTT.